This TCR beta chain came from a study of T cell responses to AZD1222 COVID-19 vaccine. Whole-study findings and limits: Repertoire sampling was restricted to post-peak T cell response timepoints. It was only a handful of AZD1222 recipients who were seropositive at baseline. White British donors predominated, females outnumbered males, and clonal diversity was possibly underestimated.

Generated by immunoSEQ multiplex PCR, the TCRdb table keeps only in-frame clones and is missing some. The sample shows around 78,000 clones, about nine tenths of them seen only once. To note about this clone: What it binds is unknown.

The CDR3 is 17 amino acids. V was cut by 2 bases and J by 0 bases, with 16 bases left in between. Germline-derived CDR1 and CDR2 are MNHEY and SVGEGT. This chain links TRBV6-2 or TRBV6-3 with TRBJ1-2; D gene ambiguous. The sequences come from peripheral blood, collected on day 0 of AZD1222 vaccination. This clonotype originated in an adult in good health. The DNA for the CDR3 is TGTGCCAGCAGTTACCGCCCAAGCAGGACTCCTAACTATGGCTACACCTTC. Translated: CASSYRPSRTPNYGYTF.